The clone carrying this TCR beta chain was recorded a few times. Its antigen is undetermined. The source of the sample is a study of T-cell memory formation after mild COVID-19. Study overall: Each donor largely had its own TCR clusters. Overall study findings and caveats: The study found contracting CD4+ clones mainly in CM and EM and contracting CD8+ clones in EMRA. Second-wave clones with a day 37 peak had unconfirmed SARS-CoV-2 specificity. Clones that contracted from day 15 to 85 were balanced CD4/CD8, while later expanders leaned CD4+.

In TCRdb, the 5' RACE reads were re-called with MiXCR into one record per CDR3 protein. Here the sample spans 250,000 to 300,000 distinct CDR3 sequences, approximately 19% being singletons. Germline CDR1 is DFQATT and CDR2 is SNEGSKA (reference sequence). The CDR3 loop spans 11 amino acids. The junction had 2 bases not matched to a gene; V was cut back by 4 bases and J by 5 bases. Sequenced sample: PBMCs or a T cell subset sorted from them (not recorded which). The rearrangement joins TRBV20-1 to TRBJ2-7; 7 bases fit TRBD2. The TCR sequence derives from a man aged 18-30 years who had mild COVID-19 (a few samples of this study predate the infection). Cell type and time point are not known. CDR3 coding DNA: TGCAGTGCTAAGGGAGGGAACGAGCAGTACGTC. Translation: CSAKGGNEQYV.